The T cell receptor (beta chain) under discussion was sequenced for a study of molecular identifiers for immune sequencing clone quantification (dated by TCRdb to 2016 to 2018). The study in broad terms: For a replicate experiment, RNA from roughly 18,000 or 92,000 naive CD8 T cells was divided into five aliquots, of which four were sequenced. The study was a methods study using CD8 T cells to benchmark molecular-identifier clustering-based TCR repertoire sequencing (MIDCIRS) and TCR RNA copy counting.

Libraries of naive CD8 T cells were generated from roughly 18,000 to 920,000 sorted cells, with 10%, 30% or 50% of the purified RNA used. Naive CD8 T cells were FACS-sorted as CD8+CD4-CCR7+CD45RA+ on a BD FACSAria II into RLT Plus buffer. To test detection sensitivity, Jurkat RNA equal to some 11 TCR copies was added to samples of roughly 18,000-1,100,000 naive CD8 T cells. CD8 T cells were enriched using RosetteSep CD8+ T Cell Enrichment Cocktail and Ficoll-Paque, and the enriched cells then underwent ACK red cell lysis. Paper-wide results and their limitations: The naive libraries included spiked-in Jurkat TCR RNA (about 11 copies' worth), and this RNA is not part of the donor repertoire. Modeling indicated about 3 TCR RNA copies recovered per cell, compared with around 10 by digital PCR, which implies a capture efficiency of approximately 30%. Spiked-in Jurkat TCR RNA equivalent to a single cell was reported to be detectable even among approximately 1.1 million naive CD8 T cells. The sizes of highly expanded clones could end up underestimated when identical TCR molecules share a barcode. In CMV-specific effector cells, clones with more than 20 RNA copies accounted for over 99% of molecules, whereas in naive cells such clones accounted for under 1%. When barcode sub-clustering was not used, chimeric consensus sequences inflated TCR diversity, with chimeras reaching as high as 47%.

The receptor library was made with PCR. Sequencing took place on a NextSeq 500. Preparation of bulk TCR libraries followed a previously described approach, with the TCR primers listed in Table S5. The Qiagen AllPrep DNA/RNA kit was used to purify total RNA. Before analysis, reads from multiple sequencing runs of one library were combined. In the source study's methods: Reads were retained only if an exact TCR constant sequence was present, and the retained reads were trimmed to 150 nt and grouped according to their 12-nt molecular barcodes. Reads within each barcode group were sub-clustered using a 15% Levenshtein threshold, and quality-weighted consensus sequences were constructed for each RNA molecule. Non-functional sequences were discarded, and so were lower-count sequences lying one edit away from another sequence. Based on fitting two negative binomial distributions, any barcode sub-cluster with under 20% of the maximum read count was discarded. TCRdb took the public reads, trimmed them with fastp at Q25, ran MiXCR for clone calling and kept in-frame beta chains. Rows with one shared CDR3 protein collapse into an entry with the most common genes and DNA. The V and J calls and clone size are TCRdb's, not the authors'. The sample contains a few hundred thousand distinct CDR3 sequences, around 25% of them found a single time. The top ten clones comprise approximately 0.76% of the sample.

This clonotype is a singleton in its sample. No cognate antigen has been identified for it. This could be a read error, since a much larger clone is one nucleotide away. The CDR3 sequence holds 14 residues, the cysteine and phenylalanine included. The entry retains the CDR3 DNA only, 42 bases that are in frame from base 1. The CDR1 and CDR2 encoded by the germline V gene are LGHNA and YNFKEQ. Sequenced sample: naive CD8+ T cells from blood, with Jurkat cell RNA spiked in. The cell subset or site label for this specimen denotes: FACS-sorted CD8+CD4-CCR7+CD45RA+ naive T cells. The TCR comes from a human donor in good health. Some libraries in this study had Jurkat cell RNA spiked in. Here the chain combines TRBV4-2 and TRBJ2-7; the central 7 bases match TRBD1. Here is the DNA: TGTGCCCGCAGCCCGGACAGGTCTAACTACGAGCAGTACTTC. It specifies CARSPDRSNYEQYF.